These 19 T cell receptor beta chains were sequenced from one sample in a study of shared clonotypes between healthy human individuals. Profiling relied on immunoSEQ multiplex PCR, and the TCRdb table lists in-frame clones only, not all of them. The sample lists roughly 480,000 clones; around 79% were seen once. The sequenced sample consisted of PBMCs. These TCRs come from a woman in her thirties or forties in good health. Some clones in this sample may be carry-over from other donors' samples.

This chain joins TRBV28 and TRBJ2-7; 8 nucleotides line up with TRBD2. This CDR3 region has 14 residues. CDR1 MDHEN and CDR2 SYDVKM come from the germline V gene. V gave up 5 bases and J gave up 3 bases; unmatched junction bases: 6. The CDR3 reads CASSSPGLVYEQYF. CDR3 DNA: TGTGCCAGCAGTAGTCCGGGACTAGTCTACGAGCAGTACTTC.

The chain recombines TRBV19 with TRBJ2-7, with 7 positions matching TRBD2. Trimming cost V 3 bases and J 0 bases; bases outside gene matches: 5. CDR1 and CDR2 (germline): LNHDA, SQIVND (reference sequence). The length of the CDR3 is 15 residues. CDR3 DNA: TGTGCCAGTAGTATGGGAGCGGGGCGCTCCTACGAGCAGTACTTC. Amino acid sequence: CASSMGAGRSYEQYF.

The genes are TRBV2 and TRBJ1-2; 8 bases are a match to TRBD1. This CDR3 is 14 amino acids long. With 9 bases clipped from V and 4 bases from J, the junction kept 10 bases outside the gene matches. Germline CDR1 reads SNHLY; CDR2 reads FYNNEI. The chain's CDR3 is CARGRTGGFYGYTF. The DNA for the CDR3 is TGTGCCAGGGGCCGAACAGGGGGTTTCTATGGCTACACCTTC.

The V and J genes are TRBV6-9 and TRBJ2-3; TRBD2 matches 10 bases. The CDR3 totals 16 residues. The trim removed 5 bases at V and 5 bases at J, leaving 10 bases unmatched. Germline V gene data show CDR1 as MNHGY and CDR2 as SVAAGI. DNA of the CDR3: TGTGCCAGCAGTCCTCTAGCGGGAGTAGGGTTAGATACGCAGTATTTT. Translation: CASSPLAGVGLDTQYF.

This chain links TRBV29-1 with TRBJ2-3; 11 bases fit TRBD2. CDR1 and CDR2 (germline): SQVTM, ANQGSEA. V lost 8 bases, J lost 2 bases, and 9 bases stayed unmatched. CDR3 length: 15 residues. CDR3 DNA sequence: TGCAGCACGGCGGGGACTAGCGGAACCACAGATACGCAGTATTTT. It codes for CSTAGTSGTTDTQYF.

This clone showed up just a few times. This chain links TRBV6-4 with TRBJ2-3, with D possibly being TRBD1 or TRBD2 (5 bases each). Trimming cost V 5 bases and J 3 bases, with 12 bases left between them. The CDR3 extends over 14 amino acids. Germline V gene lookup returns CDR1 MRHNA and CDR2 SNTAGT. CDR3 bases: TGTGCCAGCAGTCCCGGGGCACAGACAGATACGCAGTATTTT. Translated, it gives CASSPGAQTDTQYF.

This clone was observed many times. The V call is TRBV4-3, the J call TRBJ1-4; 7 positions agree with TRBD1. CDR3 length equals 15 residues. Unmatched junction bases numbered 10, after V lost 4 bases and J lost 8 bases. Germline-derived CDR1 and CDR2 are LGHNA and YSLEER. The CDR3 sequence: CASSRETGKEEKLFF. CDR3 DNA: TGCGCCAGCAGCCGAGAGACAGGGAAGGAAGAAAAACTGTTTTTT.

V usage is TRBV6-5 and J usage is TRBJ1-1; TRBD1 matches 9 bases. Trimming cost V 3 bases and J 5 bases; bases outside gene matches: 10. CDR3 length equals 16 residues. CDR1 and CDR2 (germline): MNHEY, SVGAGI. The CDR3 protein is CASSYSGTGKVTEAFF. The CDR3 coding sequence is TGTGCCAGCAGTTATTCCGGGACAGGGAAAGTGACTGAAGCTTTCTTT.

This chain connects TRBV12-5 to TRBJ2-2; TRBD2 agrees at 9 bases. Germline CDR1 is LGHNT and CDR2 is FRNRAP. The CDR3 spans 15 residues. The ends lost 1 base at V and 7 bases at J; junction bases unmatched: 4. The CDR3 sequence: CASGLGLAGVGELFF. The CDR3 DNA follows: TGTGCTAGTGGTTTGGGATTAGCGGGAGTCGGGGAGCTGTTTTTT.

The genes are TRBV6-5 and TRBJ2-1; no reliable D call. Deletions cut 10 bases from V and 2 bases from J, with 15 bases between. The CDR3 covers 14 residues. Germline-derived CDR1 and CDR2 are MNHEY and SVGAGI. The CDR3 protein is CATSRTQPYNEQFF. In DNA, the CDR3 is TGTGCCACCTCGCGGACCCAGCCCTACAATGAGCAGTTCTTC.

The rearrangement uses TRBV5-1 and TRBJ2-1; TRBD2 might be the D (6 bases). The germline CDR1 and CDR2 sequences are SGHRS and YFSETQ. The CDR3 runs 14 residues. Trimming shortened V by 7 bases and J by 3 bases, and 14 bases separated the two germline ends. Here the CDR3 DNA reads TGCGCCAGCGGGACTTCCTGGGGCTACAATGAGCAGTTCTTC. Protein: CASGTSWGYNEQFF.

This chain links TRBV28 with TRBJ1-1; weak D call: TRBD1 (5 bases). The CDR3 consists of 14 residues. The V gene's germline CDR1 is MDHEN and CDR2 SYDVKM. Trimming cost V 5 bases and J 2 bases, with 12 bases left between them. The CDR3 loop reads CASSGPGGNTEAFF. Here the CDR3 DNA reads TGTGCCAGCAGTGGGCCGGGGGGAAACACTGAAGCTTTCTTT.

This clone was seen a single time. V is TRBV29-1 and J is TRBJ1-4, with 9 bases aligning to TRBD1. Germline values: CDR1 SQVTM, CDR2 ANQGSEA. Trimming removed 6 bases from V and 0 bases from J; junction bases left unmatched: 8. The CDR3 totals 16 residues. This CDR3 reads CSVVQGAGATNEKLFF. CDR3 sequence (DNA): TGCAGCGTCGTACAGGGGGCTGGGGCAACTAATGAAAAACTGTTTTTT. Using reference TRBV29-1 and TRBJ1-4 for the parts outside the CDR3, the full variable domain is SAVISQKPSRDICQRGTSLTIQCQVDSQVTMMFWYRQQPGQSLTLIATANQGSEATYESGFVIDKFPISRPNLTFSTLTVSNMSPEDSSIYLCSVVQGAGATNEKLFFGSGTQLSVL.

This chain links TRBV7-2 with TRBJ2-1; 8 bases agree with TRBD2. Germline CDR1 and CDR2: SGHTA and FQGNSA. The CDR3 extends over 15 amino acids. V was pared by 3 bases and J by 4 bases, with 5 bases of the junction left unmatched. CDR3: CASSLRGGGYNEQFF. DNA of the CDR3: TGTGCCAGCAGCTTGCGGGGCGGGGGGTACAATGAGCAGTTCTTC.

J is TRBJ2-2 and V is TRBV10-3; no firm D call. Trimming removed 1 base from V and 0 bases from J, with 9 bases in between. This CDR3 contains 16 residues. CDR1 is ENHRY, CDR2 SYGVKD, per germline. The CDR3 DNA sequence: TGTGCCATCAGTGAGTTTCGGAACGCGAACACCGGGGAGCTGTTTTTT. Its translation: CAISEFRNANTGELFF.

A single count supports this clone. The J gene is TRBJ1-6, the V gene TRBV2; 9 bases line up with TRBD1. This CDR3 has 13 amino acids. Looked up from germline, CDR1 is SNHLY and CDR2 is FYNNEI. V dropped 8 bases and J dropped 16; count of bases not matched to a gene: 12. CDR3 loop: CASSGTGNPGLHF. CDR3 nucleotide sequence: TGTGCCAGCTCCGGGACAGGGAATCCGGGGCTCCACTTT.

This clone has ten or more counts. The junction shows a germline mismatch at one end, possibly a read error. The chain employs TRBV10-1 and TRBJ2-5; D gene uncertain. Germline V gene lookup returns CDR1 WNHNN and CDR2 SYGVQD (reference sequence). The CDR3 is 13 amino acids. CDR3: CASSQSRYETQYF. In DNA, the CDR3 is TGCGCCAGCAGTCAGTCTAGATACGAGACCCAGTACTTC.

The CDR3 nucleotides read TGTGCCAGCAGCCCTGGGACATCAATTAGCGATACGCAGTATTTT. Protein product: CASSPGTSISDTQYF. The V call is TRBV7-6, the J call TRBJ2-3; D may be TRBD1 (6 bases). Germline assignment: CDR1 SGHVS and CDR2 FNYEAQ. The CDR3 runs 15 residues. The V gene lost 5 bases and the J gene lost 6 bases, with 18 bases spanning the gap.

Here the CDR3 DNA reads TGTGCCAGCAGTTATCTAGCGGGATACGAGCAGTACTTC. This encodes CASSYLAGYEQYF. The rearrangement uses TRBV6-6 and TRBJ2-7, with 9 bases lining up with TRBD2. The CDR3 has 13 residues. Germline V gene data show CDR1 as MNHNY and CDR2 as SVGAGI (reference sequence). V lost 3 bases to trimming and J lost 4 bases; unmatched junction nucleotides: 1.